A single sample gave rise to the 11 T cell receptor beta chains below, sequenced in a study of T cell changes during pregnancy in multiple sclerosis. Clones were sequenced by immunoSEQ multiplex PCR, and TCRdb holds only the in-frame ones, with some missing. Of approximately 49,000 clones in the sample, just over 85% are singletons; the top ten hold less than 1.5%. Here the sequenced sample was CD4+ T cells from peripheral blood mononuclear cells, taken in the second trimester of pregnancy. Source of these receptors: a female donor with multiple sclerosis, enrolled in a pregnancy study.

This clone is a singleton in its sample. CDR3 sequence reads: CASSLTGQGAPGYTF. The CDR3 nucleotides are TGTGCCAGCAGCCTAACGGGACAGGGGGCGCCGGGCTACACCTTC. The chain uses TRBV6-5 and TRBJ1-2; 12 bases align to TRBD1. CDR3 length: 15 residues. J gave up 8 bases and V 6 bases, and 10 bases lay outside the gene matches. Per the germline V gene, CDR1 is MNHEY and CDR2 is SVGAGI.

The chain is built from TRBV2 and TRBJ1-5, with D maybe TRBD1 (6 bases). Trimming removed 7 bases from V and 8 bases from J, with 24 bases in between. This CDR3 spans 16 amino acids. From germline, CDR1 is SNHLY and CDR2 FYNNEI. The CDR3 sequence is CASTRGTKGSTEPQHF. As DNA, the CDR3 is TGTGCCAGCACCCGAGGGACAAAGGGATCGACGGAGCCCCAGCATTTT.

The chain combines TRBV10-3 with TRBJ2-3; TRBD2 matches at 10 bases. The CDR3 extends over 17 amino acids. V lost 3 bases, J lost 0 bases, and 6 bases stayed unmatched. Germline V gene data show CDR1 as ENHRY and CDR2 as SYGVKD. CDR3 coding DNA: TGTGCCATCAGTGATCAGACTAGCGGGCCCAGCACAGATACGCAGTATTTT. Its protein is CAISDQTSGPSTDTQYF.

Only one count was recorded for this clone. The chain has TRBV30 and TRBJ2-1; a weak D match, TRBD2 (5 bases). CDR1 and CDR2 from the germline V gene are GTSNPN and SVGIG (reference sequence). Deletions cut 5 bases from V and 0 bases from J, with 17 bases between. This CDR3 spans 16 amino acids. The CDR3 nucleotides read TGTGCCTGGCGGACTGGGAGTAAAAGCTCCTACAATGAGCAGTTCTTC. Translating it yields CAWRTGSKSSYNEQFF.

The rearrangement uses TRBV19 and TRBJ1-4, with 8 nucleotides matching TRBD1. The CDR3 is made up of 12 amino acids. From germline, CDR1 is LNHDA and CDR2 SQIVND (reference sequence). With V trimmed by 5 bases and J by 10 bases, 3 bases remained unmatched. CDR3 sequence (DNA): TGTGCCAGTAGTCCACAGGGGGGAAAACTGTTTTTT. It translates to CASSPQGGKLFF. Using reference TRBV19 and TRBJ1-4 for the parts outside the CDR3, the full variable domain is DGGITQSPKYLFRKEGQNVTLSCEQNLNHDAMYWYRQDPGQGLRLIYYSQIVNDFQKGDIAEGYSVSREKKESFPLTVTSAQKNPTAFYLCASSPQGGKLFFGSGTQLSVL.

The chain recombines TRBV9 with TRBJ1-5; 7 nucleotides line up with TRBD1. Germline V gene data show CDR1 as SGDLS and CDR2 as YYNGEE. J gave up 3 bases and V 2 bases, and 2 bases lay outside the gene matches. The length of the CDR3 is 14 residues. The CDR3 protein is CASSVGQSNQPQHF. Written as DNA, the CDR3 is TGTGCCAGCAGCGTGGGACAGTCCAATCAGCCCCAGCATTTT.

The table lists this clone with a count of one. The CDR3 DNA follows: TGTGCCAGCAGTCCTACCGCAGGGTTTCAGCCCCAGCATTTT. Its protein product is CASSPTAGFQPQHF. The chain links TRBV6-1 to TRBJ1-5; tentative D call: TRBD1 (5 bases). The CDR3 totals 14 residues. CDR1 and CDR2 (germline): MNHNS, SASEGT. Between the trimmed V and J ends, which lost 5 bases and 6 bases, there was a span of 14 bases.

The sample holds a few counts of this clone. The chain has TRBV19 and TRBJ1-1; 8 positions match TRBD1. CDR1 is LNHDA and CDR2 is SQIVND in the germline V gene (reference sequence). The CDR3 spans 14 residues. The V and J ends lost 10 bases and 7 bases, in that order; junction bases with no gene match: 14. The CDR3 sequence is CANRGSRDRNEAFF. The CDR3 region has the DNA TGTGCCAATAGAGGATCCCGGGACAGGAATGAAGCTTTCTTT.

The chain links TRBV5-6 to TRBJ2-6; TRBD1 matches 11 bases. CDR3 length equals 18 residues. Germline V gene sequence: CDR1 SGHDT, CDR2 YYEEEE. The ends lost 6 bases at V and 0 bases at J; junction bases unmatched: 8. DNA of the CDR3: TGTGCCAGCATACCTCGGGGGACAGGGGGCTCTGGGGCCAACGTCCTGACTTTC. Amino acids: CASIPRGTGGSGANVLTF. The full variable domain, its missing parts supplied by reference TRBV5-6 and TRBJ2-6, is DAGVTQSPTHLIKTRGQQVTLRCSPKSGHDTVSWYQQALGQGPQFIFQYYEEEERQRGNFPDRFSGHQFPNYSSELNVNALLLGDSALYLCASIPRGTGGSGANVLTFGAGSRLTVL.

This chain links TRBV28 with TRBJ1-4; 7 bases map to TRBD1. The V and J ends lost 2 bases and 5 bases, in that order; junction bases with no gene match: 5. CDR1 MDHEN and CDR2 SYDVKM come from the germline V gene. The CDR3 runs 15 residues. As DNA, the CDR3 is TGTGCCAGCAGTTTAGGGGGACAGTTGAATGAAAAACTGTTTTTT. Its protein is CASSLGGQLNEKLFF.

This clone was picked up one time. V gene TRBV7-3 combines with J gene TRBJ2-1, with D possibly matching TRBD1 (5 bases). This CDR3 spans 13 amino acids. Germline CDR1 and CDR2: SGHTA and FQGTGA. V lost 0 bases, J lost 9 bases, and 9 bases lay in between. The CDR3 region has the DNA TGTGCCAGCAGCTTAACAAGGGGTGGTGAGCAGTTCTTC. Protein product: CASSLTRGGEQFF.